This T cell receptor (beta chain) derives from a study of cytomegalovirus exposure and HLA in healthy donors. Notes on the study in general: A later analysis appeared to link common viral pathogens to several of the most significant clusters. When analyzed later, the rates of TCR association showed variation by HLA locus, with DRB1 the most and HLA-C the fewest.

The primer mix had 60 Vbeta and 13 Jbeta primers. This table comes from immunoSEQ multiplex PCR, and its TCRdb copy is limited to in-frame clones, with some not included. The sample shows hundreds of thousands of clones, approximately 80% of them seen only once. The V gene lost 1 base and the J gene lost 0 bases, with 10 bases spanning the gap. Germline-derived CDR1 and CDR2 are GTSNPN and SVGIG (reference sequence). This CDR3 is built from 15 residues. On this clone itself: Its antigen is not known.

Material: PBMCs. The rearrangement links TRBV30 to TRBJ2-1; D uncertain. The origin of this receptor is a man between 35 and 55 years old in good health and CMV-seronegative. CDR3 protein: CAWSGDSSSYNEQFF. In nucleotides, the CDR3 is TGTGCCTGGAGTGGTGACTCGAGCTCCTACAATGAGCAGTTCTTC.